This T cell receptor (beta chain) derives from a study of T cell responses to AZD1222 COVID-19 vaccine. The data were produced by immunoSEQ multiplex PCR, yet TCRdb's version contains in-frame clones alone and is incomplete. The table has 20,000 to 25,000 clones, approximately 82% seen once. Germline CDR1 SGHRS, CDR2 YFSETQ. The CDR3 spans 14 residues. The V and J ends lost 5 bases and 8 bases, in that order; junction bases with no gene match: 6. Worth noting for this clone: Its target is not known.

Broader study findings: Females outnumbered males among donors, who were mostly white British; clonal diversity was possibly underestimated. Repertoire sampling occurred only after the peak T cell response. Seropositive AZD1222 recipients at baseline numbered only 6 or 7. An increase in Spike-specific TCR breadth and depth was observed after two AZD1222 doses.

The starting material was peripheral blood, obtained on day 0 of AZD1222 vaccination. V and J are TRBV5-1 and TRBJ2-1, with 11 bases aligning to TRBD2. The receptor was derived from an adult in good health. The CDR3 protein is CASSMASGGYEQFF. The DNA for the CDR3 is TGCGCCAGCAGTATGGCTAGCGGGGGGTATGAGCAGTTCTTC.